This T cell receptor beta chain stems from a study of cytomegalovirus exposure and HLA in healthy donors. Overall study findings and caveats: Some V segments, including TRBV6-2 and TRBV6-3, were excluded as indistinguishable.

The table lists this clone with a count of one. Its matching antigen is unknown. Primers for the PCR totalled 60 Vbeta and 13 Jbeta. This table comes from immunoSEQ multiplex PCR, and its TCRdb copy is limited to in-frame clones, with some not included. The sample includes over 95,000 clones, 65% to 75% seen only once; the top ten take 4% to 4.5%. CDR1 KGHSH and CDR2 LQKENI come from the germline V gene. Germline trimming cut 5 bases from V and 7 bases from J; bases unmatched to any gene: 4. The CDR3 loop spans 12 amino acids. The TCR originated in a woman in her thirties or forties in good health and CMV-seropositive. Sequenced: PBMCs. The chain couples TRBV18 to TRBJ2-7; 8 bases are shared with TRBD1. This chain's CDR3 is CASSFDRGEQYF. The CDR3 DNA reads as TGTGCCAGCTCATTCGACAGGGGTGAGCAGTACTTC.